This is a list of T cell receptor beta chains from one sample in a study of T cell repertoires in cytomegalovirus infection. In TCRdb, the reads were re-called with MiXCR into one record per CDR3 protein. The profile shows fewer than 900,000 distinct CDR3 sequences, just under 30% of them singletons. Their cognate antigens are unknown. This material consisted of cultured CD8+ T cells from PBMCs, taken from culture after CMV antigen stimulation. These receptors came from a human donor in good health (CMV status not recorded). Some clones in this sample may be carry-over from other donors' samples. CDR3s include the opening cysteine and the closing phenylalanine or tryptophan. A D gene is named only where the DNA matches it firmly. The size of a clone is reported for some rows only, either as once, few or many, or as a class for expanded clones.

v_call	d_call	j_call	clone_size	cdr3_nt	cdr3_aa
TRBV6-5	NA	TRBJ2-3	few	TGTGCCAGCAGACGCAAGCAGTATTTT	CASRRKQYF
TRBV2	NA	TRBJ1-1	NA	TGTGCCAGCAGTGAATTGGGGGCGGTGGGCACTGAAGCTTTCTTT	CASSELGAVGTEAFF
TRBV29-1	NA	TRBJ2-2	few	TGCAGCGTTTCCACCACCGGGGAGCTGTTTTTT	CSVSTTGELFF
TRBV19	NA	TRBJ2-7	NA	TGTGCCAGTAGTATAGCCTACAGGGTCACCTACGAGCAGTACTTC	CASSIAYRVTYEQYF
TRBV29-1	NA	TRBJ1-2	few	TGCAGCGTTGAAGTCCGGAAGATGGGCTACACCTTC	CSVEVRKMGYTF
TRBV20-1	TRBD1	TRBJ1-1	NA	TGCAGTGCACGACAGGGGGCTGTGAACACTGAAGCTTTCTTT	CSARQGAVNTEAFF
TRBV6-5	NA	TRBJ2-7	many	TGTGCCAGCAGTTATTATTCAAGGACAGTCTACGAGCAGTACTTC	CASSYYSRTVYEQYF
TRBV6-1	TRBD2	TRBJ2-3	NA	TGTGCCAGCAGTGAAGAGGATAGCGGGGGGGATACGCAGTATTTT	CASSEEDSGGDTQYF
TRBV10-3	NA	TRBJ2-2	NA	TGTGCCATCACGGGTCCGGGCCAGGGAGGTTCCGGGGAGCTGTTTTTT	CAITGPGQGGSGELFF
TRBV6-1	NA	TRBJ1-1	many	TGTGCCAGCAGTGCGGAAGGGGCCCACACTGAAGCTTTCTTT	CASSAEGAHTEAFF
TRBV19	TRBD1	TRBJ1-1	NA	TGTGCCAGTAGGGAGACAGGGGGCTCGAACACTGAAGCTTTCTTT	CASRETGGSNTEAFF
TRBV11-3	NA	TRBJ2-1	NA	TGTGCCAGCAGCTTAGGCCGTGGAACCGCCAATGAGCAGTTCTTC	CASSLGRGTANEQFF
TRBV7-9	NA	TRBJ1-4	NA	TGTGCCATCATACTTAGGGGCGACCGTGATGGTGAAAAACTGTTTTTT	CAIILRGDRDGEKLFF